The clone carrying this TCR beta chain turned up a few times. The antigen remains unidentified. The sample comes from a study of identical twins. The study's findings and limits: Insertions were reduced in abundant cord blood beta clonotypes but not in memory repertoires.

Template switching (which added a universal primer site) was used, and cDNA carried unique molecular identifiers. Via MiXCR, TCRdb re-called the 5' RACE reads, giving one row per CDR3 protein. The sample lists about 720,000 distinct CDR3 sequences, around a sixth occurring once. This same sample was also taken into another study, of T cells expressing NK-cell markers. Per that paper: CD3+CD56+NKG2C+, CD3+CD56+NKG2C- and CD3+CD56-NKG2C+ T cells, once sorted, supplied the TCR beta repertoires. Dominant NKG2C+ clonotypes made up about 1.0-7.0% of CD8+ T cells in six donors.

This receptor was identified in a woman between 18 and 30 years old in good health. The material sequenced was PBMCs.

The CDR3 reads CASSEELQFPRDEQYF. The CDR3 DNA sequence: TGTGCCAGCAGTGAAGAGTTACAGTTCCCCCGGGACGAGCAGTACTTC. The chain has TRBV6-1 and TRBJ2-7; D remains ambiguous. V gave up 1 base and J gave up 5 bases, with 18 bases separating them. The CDR3 sequence is 16 residues long. The germline gives CDR1 MNHNS, CDR2 SASEGT.